These T cell receptor beta chains were read from a single sample in a study of shared clonotypes between healthy human individuals. Assay: immunoSEQ multiplex PCR; the TCRdb copy retains only in-frame clones and omits some. The sample comprises around 700,000 clones, less than 80% of which are singletons, and 1.5% to 2% rests with the top ten. Sequencing used memory CD4+ T cells sorted from blood. All receptors derive from a woman aged 30 to 39 in good health. CDR3s include the opening cysteine and the closing phenylalanine or tryptophan. D genes are given only for firm matches. Size values are once, few and many counts, or a class for expanded clones, and some rows have none.

>TRBJ1-5|TRBV28|-|TRBD1
TGTGCCAGCAGCCTCACGGGACAGTCGCGTCAGCCCCAGCATTTT
CASSLTGQSRQPQHF
>TRBJ2-7|TRBV7-9|-|-
TGTGCCAGCAGCTTACACAACTACGAGCAGTACTTC
CASSLHNYEQYF
>TRBJ1-1|TRBV5-1|-|-
TGCGCCAGCAGCTTGGTGGGACCAGGAACTGAAGCTTTCTTT
CASSLVGPGTEAFF
>TRBJ2-1|TRBV28|-|TRBD2
TGTGCCAGCAGTGGGACTAGCGGGGTCCCGGCTGGCTACAATGAGCAGTTCTTC
CASSGTSGVPAGYNEQFF
>TRBJ2-5|TRBV19|-|TRBD2
TGTGCCAGCAGCCCTAGACTAGCGGGGCAAGAGACCCAGTACTTC
CASSPRLAGQETQYF
>TRBJ1-2|TRBV7-9|few|TRBD1
TGTGCCAGCAGCGACCCGGGACAGGGGAAGATCGGCTACACCTTC
CASSDPGQGKIGYTF
>TRBJ2-1|TRBV27|-|TRBD2
TGTGCCAGCAGTTTTAAGGGAGGGAGCTCCTACAATGAGCAGTTCTTC
CASSFKGGSSYNEQFF
>TRBJ1-1|TRBV5-1|-|-
TGCGCCAGCAGCCTTATAGTGGACAACACTGAAGCTTTCTTT
CASSLIVDNTEAFF
>TRBJ2-3|TRBV11-3|-|TRBD2
TGTGCCAGCAGCTCCGGCCTGGCGGGAGGGCCCGAGGATACGCAGTATTTT
CASSSGLAGGPEDTQYF
>TRBJ1-2|TRBV6-4|few|-
TGTGCCGCCTCCGAGAGGGGCGGGGGTGGCTACACCTTC
CAASERGGGGYTF
>TRBJ2-2|TRBV5-1|few|TRBD1
TGCGCCAGTCGGGACAGGGTTTCCACCGGGGAGCTGTTTTTT
CASRDRVSTGELFF
>TRBJ2-3|TRBV19|once|TRBD2
TGTGCCAGTAGTATGGTAGCGGGAGGAGCAGATACGCAGTATTTT
CASSMVAGGADTQYF
>TRBJ2-1|TRBV5-1|-|TRBD2
TGCGCCACCGAAGTAGCGGGAGTAGGTCGTAGTGAGCAGTTCTTC
CATEVAGVGRSEQFF
>TRBJ1-5|TRBV28|many|TRBD1
TGTGCCAGCAGTCCGCCTCCGGGACAGGGGGCATGGTCCCAGCATTTT
CASSPPPGQGAWSQHF
>TRBJ2-3|TRBV2|-|TRBD1
TGTGCCAGCAGAGCACAGGGGCTGAGCACAGATACGCAGTATTTT
CASRAQGLSTDTQYF
>TRBJ1-3|TRBV18|-|-
TGTGCCAGCTCACCAGACGGGATCGGCTCTGGAAACACCATATATTTT
CASSPDGIGSGNTIYF
>TRBJ1-1|TRBV28|-|-
TGTGCCAGCAGTTTAGCTTCCAGGGTGGGTACTGAAGCTTTCTTT
CASSLASRVGTEAFF
>TRBJ1-3|TRBV5-1|-|-
TGCGCCAGCAGCCGGACCCCTCGGGGAAACACCATATATTTT
CASSRTPRGNTIYF
>TRBJ2-5|TRBV18|-|-
TGTGCCAGCTCACCAGGCGGAGGGGAGACCCAGTACTTC
CASSPGGGETQYF
>TRBJ2-5|TRBV19|-|TRBD1
TGTGCCAGTAGTCAACGACAGGGGAGAGAGACCCAGTACTTC
CASSQRQGRETQYF
>TRBJ2-7|TRBV6-1|-|-
TGTGCCAGCACCCAAGGGGGTTCCTACGAGCAGTACTTC
CASTQGGSYEQYF
>TRBJ2-1|TRBV28|-|TRBD2
TGTGCCAGCAGCCTACTAGCGGGAGATTACAATGAGCAGTTCTTC
CASSLLAGDYNEQFF
>TRBJ2-7|TRBV5-1|-|TRBD1
TGCGCCAGCGGCCGACAGGGGAACTACGAGCAGTACTTC
CASGRQGNYEQYF
>TRBJ2-2|TRBV7-3|-|-
TGTGCCAGCAGCTGGGGCCAGTACGGGGAGCTGTTTTTT
CASSWGQYGELFF
>TRBJ2-7|TRBV29-1|-|-
TGCAGCGTTGAGGAGGGACCCTCCTACGAGCAGTACTTC
CSVEEGPSYEQYF
>TRBJ1-2|TRBV2|-|-
TGTGCCAGCAGTGAACAGAATGGCTACACCTTC
CASSEQNGYTF
>TRBJ2-5|TRBV11-3|-|-
TGTGCCAGCAGCGCCCAAGAGACCCAGTACTTC
CASSAQETQYF
>TRBJ2-5|TRBV5-1|-|-
TGCGCCAGCACCCTAGCGCCGGTGGGAGAGACCCAGTACTTC
CASTLAPVGETQYF
>TRBJ2-6|TRBV4-2|-|TRBD2
TGTGCCAGCAGCCCAGACAGCGGGGCCCCTACTGGGGCCAACGTCCTGACTTTC
CASSPDSGAPTGANVLTF
>TRBJ2-7|TRBV19|-|TRBD1
TGTGCCAGTAGTAATCAGGGGGCCTCCACCTACGAGCAGTACTTC
CASSNQGASTYEQYF
>TRBJ2-1|TRBV28|-|-
TGTGCCAGCAGTCTTTTAGGGACTTCGGGTAGGAATGAGCAGTTCTTC
CASSLLGTSGRNEQFF
>TRBJ2-1|TRBV4-1|-|-
TGCGCCAGCAGCCAAGAAGGTGGGATAGACGCTTACAATGAGCAGTTCTTC
CASSQEGGIDAYNEQFF
>TRBJ2-1|TRBV5-4|-|TRBD1
TGTGCCAGTTATCGGGACAGCTCCTACAATGAGCAGTTCTTC
CASYRDSSYNEQFF
>TRBJ1-1|TRBV29-1|-|-
TGCAGCGTGGACGACCGACTAGCTTTCTTT
CSVDDRLAFF
>TRBJ2-2|TRBV28|-|-
TGTGCCAGCCAGTATAACACCGGGGAGCTGTTTTTT
CASQYNTGELFF
>TRBJ2-2|TRBV10-2|-|-
TGCGCCAGCACGGGGCAGGCGGGCACCGGGGAGCTGTTTTTT
CASTGQAGTGELFF
>TRBJ2-7|TRBV27|-|TRBD1
TGTGCCAGCAGTTTGCGGGGACAGGGTTACGAGCAGTACTTC
CASSLRGQGYEQYF
>TRBJ2-1|TRBV5-1|few|-
TGCGCCAGCAGCTTAACGAGGGCCTCCTACAATGAGCAGTTCTTC
CASSLTRASYNEQFF
>TRBJ2-1|TRBV11-2|-|-
TGTGCCAGCAGCGGTTTTGAAAGAGGGAATGAGCAGTTCTTC
CASSGFERGNEQFF
>TRBJ2-7|TRBV6-5|-|TRBD1
TGTGCCAGCAGTTACCGGACAGGGCGGGAGCAGTACTTC
CASSYRTGREQYF
>TRBJ1-5|TRBV19|-|-
TGTGCCAGTAGAGGGACTCTCAATCAGCCCCAGCATTTT
CASRGTLNQPQHF